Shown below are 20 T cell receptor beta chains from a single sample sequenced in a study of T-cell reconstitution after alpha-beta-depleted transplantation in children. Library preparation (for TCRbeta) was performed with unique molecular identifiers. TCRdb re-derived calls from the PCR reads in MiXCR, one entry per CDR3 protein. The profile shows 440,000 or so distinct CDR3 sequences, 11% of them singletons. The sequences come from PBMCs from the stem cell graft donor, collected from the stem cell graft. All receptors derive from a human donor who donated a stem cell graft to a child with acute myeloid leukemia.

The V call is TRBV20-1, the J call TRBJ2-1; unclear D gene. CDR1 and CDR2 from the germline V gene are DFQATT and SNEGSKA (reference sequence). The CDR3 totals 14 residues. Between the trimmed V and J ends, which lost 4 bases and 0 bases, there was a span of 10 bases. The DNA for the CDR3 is TGCAGTGCTATTCAGGAGCGCTCCTACAATGAGCAGTTCTTC. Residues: CSAIQERSYNEQFF.

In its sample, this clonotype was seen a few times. CDR3 nucleotides: TGCGCCAGCAGCTCTGGACTAGCGGGAGGACGGGTTAGCACAGATACGCAGTATTTT. Translating it yields CASSSGLAGGRVSTDTQYF. The rearrangement joins TRBV5-1 to TRBJ2-3, with 14 bases identical to TRBD2. The CDR3 sequence is 19 residues long. The germline V gene has CDR1 SGHRS and CDR2 YFSETQ. Trimming cost V 3 bases and J 0 bases; bases outside gene matches: 9.

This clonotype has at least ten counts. CDR3 region: CASSQSGPLHF. CDR3 nucleotide sequence: TGTGCCAGCAGCCAATCCGGGCCCCTCCACTTT. This chain uses TRBV14 with TRBJ1-6; D uncertain. The CDR3 length is 11 residues. V was shortened by 2 bases and J by 13 bases, with 6 bases between the two germline ends. The germline gives CDR1 SGHDN, CDR2 FVKESK.

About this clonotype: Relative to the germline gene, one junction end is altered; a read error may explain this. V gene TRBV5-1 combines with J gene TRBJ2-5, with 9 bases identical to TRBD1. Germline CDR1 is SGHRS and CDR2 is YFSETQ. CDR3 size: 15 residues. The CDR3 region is CASSSGGTGRETHYF. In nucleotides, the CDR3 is TGCGCCAGCAGCTCCGGTGGGACAGGGCGAGAGACCCATTACTTC.

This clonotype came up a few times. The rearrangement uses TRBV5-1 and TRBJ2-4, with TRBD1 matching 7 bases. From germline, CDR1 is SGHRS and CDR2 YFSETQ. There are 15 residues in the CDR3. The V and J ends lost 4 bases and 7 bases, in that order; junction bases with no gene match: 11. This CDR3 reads CASSPSDRARNIQYF. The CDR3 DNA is TGCGCCAGCAGCCCGTCCGACAGGGCTCGCAACATTCAGTACTTC.

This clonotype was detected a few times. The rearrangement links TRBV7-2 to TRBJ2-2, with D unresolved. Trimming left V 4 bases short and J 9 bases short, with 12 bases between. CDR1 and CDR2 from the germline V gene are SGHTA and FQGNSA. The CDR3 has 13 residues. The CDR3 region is CASSSGPGRELFF. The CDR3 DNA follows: TGTGCCAGCAGCTCCGGACCAGGAAGGGAGCTGTTTTTT.

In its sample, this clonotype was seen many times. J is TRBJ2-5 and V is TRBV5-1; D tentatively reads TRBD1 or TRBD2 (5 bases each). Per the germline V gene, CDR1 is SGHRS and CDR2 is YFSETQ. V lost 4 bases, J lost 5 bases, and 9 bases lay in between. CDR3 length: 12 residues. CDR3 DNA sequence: TGCGCCAGCAGCAGCTGGGGGGAGACCCAGTACTTC. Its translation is CASSSWGETQYF.

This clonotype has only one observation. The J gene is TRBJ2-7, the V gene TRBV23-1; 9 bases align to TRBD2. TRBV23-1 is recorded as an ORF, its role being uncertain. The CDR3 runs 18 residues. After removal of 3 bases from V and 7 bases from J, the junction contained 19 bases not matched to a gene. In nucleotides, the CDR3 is TGCGCCAGCAGTCACCCCCCTAATTTCCAGCGGGGGGACCTTGAGCAGTACGTC. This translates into CASSHPPNFQRGDLEQYV.

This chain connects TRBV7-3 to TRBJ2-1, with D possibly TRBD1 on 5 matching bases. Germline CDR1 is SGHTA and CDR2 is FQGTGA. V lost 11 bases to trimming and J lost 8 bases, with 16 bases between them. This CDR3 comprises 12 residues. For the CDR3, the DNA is TGTGCCTCAGGCAGGGTTGGGGATGAGCAGTTCTTC. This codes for CASGRVGDEQFF.

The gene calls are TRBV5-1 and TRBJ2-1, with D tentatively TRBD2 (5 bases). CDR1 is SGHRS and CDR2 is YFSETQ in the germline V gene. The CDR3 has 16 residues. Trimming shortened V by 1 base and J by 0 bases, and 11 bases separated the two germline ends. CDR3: CASSLIVANSYNEQFF. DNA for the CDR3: TGCGCCAGCAGCTTGATCGTAGCGAACTCCTACAATGAGCAGTTCTTC.

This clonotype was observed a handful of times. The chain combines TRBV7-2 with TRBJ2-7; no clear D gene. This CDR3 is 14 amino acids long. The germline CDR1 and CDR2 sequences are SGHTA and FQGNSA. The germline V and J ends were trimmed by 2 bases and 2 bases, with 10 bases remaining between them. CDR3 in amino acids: CASSLMVGPYEQYF. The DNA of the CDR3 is TGTGCCAGCAGCTTAATGGTCGGGCCCTACGAGCAGTACTTC. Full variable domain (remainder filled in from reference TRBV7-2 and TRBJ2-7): GAGVSQSPSNKVTEKGKDVELRCDPISGHTALYWYRQSLGQGLEFLIYFQGNSAPDKSGLPSDRFSAERTGGSVSTLTIQRTQQEDSAVYLCASSLMVGPYEQYFGPGTRLTVT.

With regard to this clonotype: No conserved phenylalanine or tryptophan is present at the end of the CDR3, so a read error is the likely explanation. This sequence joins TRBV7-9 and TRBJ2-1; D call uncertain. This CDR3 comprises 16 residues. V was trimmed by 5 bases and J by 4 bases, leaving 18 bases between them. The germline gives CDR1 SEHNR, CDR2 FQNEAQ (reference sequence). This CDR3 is CASSPSLARIYNEQFL. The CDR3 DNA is TGTGCCAGCAGCCCGTCTTTGGCGCGGATTTACAATGAGCAGTTCTTG.

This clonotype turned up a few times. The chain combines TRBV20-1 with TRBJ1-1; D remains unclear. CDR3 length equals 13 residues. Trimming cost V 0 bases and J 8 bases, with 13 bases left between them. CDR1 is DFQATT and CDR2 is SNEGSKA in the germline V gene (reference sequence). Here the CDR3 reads CSARDWTYLEAFF. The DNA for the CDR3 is TGCAGTGCTAGAGATTGGACCTACCTAGAAGCTTTCTTT.

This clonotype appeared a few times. The CDR3 sequence: CASSQVSGPDTQYF. The DNA for the CDR3 is TGTGCCAGCAGCCAAGTGTCGGGGCCAGATACGCAGTATTTT. The J gene is TRBJ2-3, the V gene TRBV3-1; D is tentatively TRBD1 or TRBD2 (5 bases each). The CDR3 totals 14 residues. Germline-derived CDR1 and CDR2 are LGHDT and YNNKEL (reference sequence). The germline V and J ends were trimmed by 1 base and 4 bases, with 9 bases remaining between them.

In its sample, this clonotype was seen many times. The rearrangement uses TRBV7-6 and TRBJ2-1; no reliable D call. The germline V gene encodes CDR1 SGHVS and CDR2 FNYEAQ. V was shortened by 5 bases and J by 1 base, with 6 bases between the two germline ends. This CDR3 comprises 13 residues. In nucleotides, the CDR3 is TGTGCCAGCAGCAAGAGGTCCTACAATGAGCAGTTCTTC. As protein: CASSKRSYNEQFF.

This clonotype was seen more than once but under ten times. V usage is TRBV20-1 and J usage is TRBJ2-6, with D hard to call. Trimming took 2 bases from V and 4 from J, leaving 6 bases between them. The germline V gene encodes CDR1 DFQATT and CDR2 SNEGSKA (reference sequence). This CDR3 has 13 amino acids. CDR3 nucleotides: TGCAGTGCTAGAAGGGCCGGGGCCAACGTCCTGACTTTC. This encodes CSARRAGANVLTF.

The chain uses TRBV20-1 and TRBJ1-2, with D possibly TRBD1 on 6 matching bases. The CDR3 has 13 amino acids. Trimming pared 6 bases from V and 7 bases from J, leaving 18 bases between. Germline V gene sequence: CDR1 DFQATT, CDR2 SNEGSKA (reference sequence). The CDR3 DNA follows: TGCAGTGCCCAAGAGACAGGAAGCGGTGGCTACACCTTC. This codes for CSAQETGSGGYTF.

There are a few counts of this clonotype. CDR3 DNA: TGTGCCAGCAGTTACGCAGGGCGTGAGACCCAGTACTTC. Protein: CASSYAGRETQYF. The gene calls are TRBV6-6 and TRBJ2-5, with D perhaps TRBD1 (5 bases). This CDR3 spans 13 amino acids. V was pared by 2 bases and J by 5 bases, with 9 bases between. Germline lookup yields CDR1 MNHNY and CDR2 SVGAGI (reference sequence).

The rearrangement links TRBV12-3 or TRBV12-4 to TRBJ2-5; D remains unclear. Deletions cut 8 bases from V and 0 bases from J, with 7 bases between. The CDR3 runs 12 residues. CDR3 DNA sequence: TGTGCCAGCGCTGGGAACCAAGAGACCCAGTACTTC. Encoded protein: CASAGNQETQYF.

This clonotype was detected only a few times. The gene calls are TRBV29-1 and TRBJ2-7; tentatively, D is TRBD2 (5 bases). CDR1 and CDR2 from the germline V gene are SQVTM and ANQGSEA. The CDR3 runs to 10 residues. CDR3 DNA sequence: TGCAGTGTGGTACGGGGCGAGCAGTACTTC. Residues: CSVVRGEQYF.